Below, 31 T cell receptor beta chains from the same sample are listed, as sequenced in a study of blood T cell repertoires in COVID-19. This table comes from immunoSEQ multiplex PCR, and its TCRdb copy is limited to in-frame clones, with some not included. This sample has approximately 45,000 clones, with around 85% found just once. Sequenced material: peripheral blood. The receptor source for this set is a human donor in a cohort sampled during active COVID-19.

The rearrangement uses TRBV6-2 or TRBV6-3 and TRBJ2-1, with D tentatively TRBD2 (6 bases). V lost 6 bases, J lost 5 bases, and 17 bases lay in between. CDR3 size: 15 residues. CDR1 and CDR2 (germline): MNHEY, SVGEGT. The CDR3 DNA sequence: TGTGCCAGCAGCCGGGGACTCTATCCGAACAATGAGCAGTTCTTC. This translates into CASSRGLYPNNEQFF.

The J gene is TRBJ2-2, the V gene TRBV6-5, with D possibly matching TRBD2 (5 bases). The CDR3 extends over 14 amino acids. V lost 7 bases, J lost 4 bases, and 13 bases lay in between. Looked up from germline, CDR1 is MNHEY and CDR2 is SVGAGI. In DNA form, the CDR3 reads TGTGCCAGCAACCGGGGAGCGCCCACCGGGGAGCTGTTTTTT. This codes for CASNRGAPTGELFF.

The chain employs TRBV6-6 and TRBJ2-7; 7 nucleotides line up with TRBD2. Germline V CDR1 and CDR2: MNHNY, SVGAGI (reference sequence). The CDR3 extends over 15 amino acids. With 5 bases clipped from V and 3 bases from J, the junction kept 10 bases outside the gene matches. The CDR3 nucleotides are TGTGCCAGCAGTCAATTGGGAGCGGGAAACTACGAGCAGTACTTC. Translating gives CASSQLGAGNYEQYF.

This sequence joins TRBV4-1 and TRBJ1-4; D not resolved. The ends were cut back, 1 base at V and 4 bases at J, with 7 bases in the middle. The length of the CDR3 is 14 residues. Germline loops: CDR1 MGHRA, CDR2 YSYEKL. The CDR3 spells CASSQGALNEKLFF. In nucleotides, the CDR3 is TGCGCCAGCAGCCAAGGGGCCCTTAATGAAAAACTGTTTTTT.

V usage is TRBV11-3 and J usage is TRBJ1-1; D uncertain. CDR1 and CDR2 (germline): SGHNT, YENEEA. V lost 8 bases to trimming and J lost 2 bases, with 12 bases between them. The CDR3 is 13 amino acids. The CDR3 sequence is CASGRETNTEAFF. CDR3 DNA sequence: TGTGCCAGCGGTCGGGAGACCAACACTGAAGCTTTCTTT.

The rearrangement joins TRBV18 to TRBJ2-1; TRBD2 aligns across 15 bases. The CDR3 contains 18 residues. With 4 bases clipped from V and 1 base from J, the junction kept 5 bases outside the gene matches. Germline-derived CDR1 and CDR2 are KGHSH and LQKENI. The CDR3 DNA follows: TGTGCCAGCTCACGGGGGACTAGCGGGAGGCGGTCCTACAATGAGCAGTTCTTC. It yields the protein CASSRGTSGRRSYNEQFF.

There are a few counts of this clone. The V and J genes are TRBV7-9 and TRBJ2-7, with TRBD1 matching 9 bases. Losses at the gene ends were 5 bases for V and 6 bases for J; bases not matched to a gene: 17. This CDR3 spans 17 amino acids. Germline V gene data show CDR1 as SEHNR and CDR2 as FQNEAQ (reference sequence). This CDR3 is CASSPRTYRDRESEQYF. The CDR3 coding sequence is TGTGCCAGCAGCCCCCGGACCTATCGGGACAGGGAATCCGAGCAGTACTTC.

The rearrangement links TRBV28 to TRBJ2-7; 9 nucleotides line up with TRBD1. The CDR3 has 15 amino acids. Germline V gives CDR1 MDHEN, CDR2 SYDVKM. The trim removed 6 bases at V and 3 bases at J, leaving 9 bases unmatched. For the CDR3, the DNA is TGTGCCAGCAGAGGCCCGGGACAGGGTATCTACGAGCAGTACTTC. Its protein product is CASRGPGQGIYEQYF.

The chain uses TRBV5-1 and TRBJ2-2; a weak D match, TRBD1 (5 bases). Germline V gene data show CDR1 as SGHRS and CDR2 as YFSETQ. The CDR3 has 13 residues. The V end lost 3 bases, the J end lost 6 bases, and 9 bases lay between the germline ends. CDR3: CASSSQGSGELFF. The CDR3 nucleotides are TGCGCCAGCAGCTCGCAGGGCTCCGGGGAGCTGTTTTTT.

This chain connects TRBV29-1 to TRBJ2-7; possibly TRBD1 for D (6 bases). Deletions cut 3 bases from V and 4 bases from J, with 7 bases between. Germline V lookup: CDR1 SQVTM, CDR2 ANQGSEA. CDR3 length equals 11 residues. CDR3 nucleotides: TGCAGCGTTGAGGGGGCATACGAGCAGTACTTC. It encodes CSVEGAYEQYF.

The chain uses TRBV18 and TRBJ2-1; 11 bases fit TRBD2. Per the germline V gene, CDR1 is KGHSH and CDR2 is LQKENI. The trim removed 3 bases at V and 5 bases at J, leaving 6 bases unmatched. CDR3 length: 16 residues. This CDR3 reads CASSPSLAGGNNEQFF. CDR3 DNA sequence: TGTGCCAGCTCACCGTCCCTAGCGGGAGGAAACAATGAGCAGTTCTTC.

The genes are TRBV3-1 (or the pseudogene TRBV3-2) and TRBJ2-3; no reliable D call. CDR1 LGHDT and CDR2 YNNKEL come from the germline V gene (reference sequence). The CDR3 totals 14 residues. Between the trimmed V and J ends, which lost 0 bases and 5 bases, there was a span of 9 bases. Here the CDR3 reads CASSQDRVQDTQYF. The CDR3 coding sequence is TGTGCCAGCAGCCAAGATCGGGTGCAAGATACGCAGTATTTT.

The genes are TRBV25-1 and TRBJ1-3; 10 nucleotides match TRBD1. V lost 3 bases to trimming and J lost 2 bases; unmatched junction nucleotides: 4. There are 16 residues in the CDR3. Germline V gives CDR1 MGHDK, CDR2 SYGVNS. CDR3 region: CASSESGTGAGNTIYF. Written as DNA, the CDR3 is TGTGCCAGCAGTGAGTCCGGGACAGGGGCTGGAAACACCATATATTTT. The variable domain in full, with the rest retrieved from reference TRBV25-1 and TRBJ1-3, is EADIYQTPRYLVIGTGKKITLECSQTMGHDKMYWYQQDPGMELHLIHYSYGVNSTEKGDLSSESTVSRIRTEHFPLTLESARPSHTSQYLCASSESGTGAGNTIYFGEGSWLTVV.

In regard to this clone: A junction boundary mismatches the germline segment, possibly from a read error. The rearrangement uses TRBV4-1 and TRBJ2-2, with 15 bases identical to TRBD2. This CDR3 region has 20 residues. The germline V gene has CDR1 MGHRA and CDR2 YSYEKL. CDR3 sequence: CASSQDLGTSGGLRTGELFF. CDR3 nucleotides: TGCGCCAGCAGTCAAGATCTCGGGACTAGCGGGGGGCTTCGCACCGGGGAGCTGTTTTTT.

This sequence joins TRBV14 and TRBJ2-1; no firm D call. This CDR3 has 14 amino acids. Trimming took off 7 bases at V and 2 bases at J, with 12 bases between the two ends. Germline lookup yields CDR1 SGHDN and CDR2 FVKESK. The CDR3 sequence: CASTPWATYNEQFF. CDR3 bases: TGTGCCAGCACCCCCTGGGCTACCTACAATGAGCAGTTCTTC.

This rearrangement joins TRBV15 to TRBJ1-1; D possibly corresponds to TRBD1 (5 bases). The germline V and J ends were trimmed by 4 bases and 6 bases, with 18 bases remaining between them. This CDR3 spans 15 amino acids. Germline CDR1 reads LNHNV; CDR2 reads YYDKDF (reference sequence). CDR3 amino acids: CATSTGTRGRAEAFF. The CDR3 DNA reads TGTGCCACCAGCACCGGAACCCGGGGGAGGGCTGAAGCTTTCTTT.

Only one count was recorded for this clone. J is TRBJ1-6 and V is TRBV4-1, with TRBD1 identical over 8 bases. Germline values: CDR1 MGHRA, CDR2 YSYEKL. V was pared by 0 bases and J by 9 bases, with 7 bases of the junction left unmatched. This CDR3 is built from 16 residues. The CDR3 is CASSQESRQGSSPLHF. The CDR3 nucleotides read TGCGCCAGCAGCCAAGAAAGTCGACAGGGGTCTTCACCCCTCCACTTT.

The chain combines TRBV4-1 with TRBJ2-1, with 12 bases that match TRBD2. Looked up from germline, CDR1 is MGHRA and CDR2 is YSYEKL. The CDR3 sequence is 20 residues long. Unmatched junction bases numbered 21, after V lost 3 bases and J lost 9 bases. The CDR3 reads CASSQPGTSGLRTGLGEQFF. CDR3 in DNA: TGCGCCAGCAGCCAGCCAGGGACTAGCGGGCTCAGGACCGGGTTAGGTGAGCAGTTCTTC.

The chain links TRBV30 to TRBJ2-7; 8 nucleotides line up with TRBD2. The V gene's germline CDR1 is GTSNPN and CDR2 SVGIG (reference sequence). After removal of 3 bases from V and 4 bases from J, the junction contained 11 bases not matched to a gene. The CDR3 totals 15 residues. In DNA form, the CDR3 reads TGTGCCTGGAGACGGGGGGGCAGGGACTGGTACGAGCAGTACTTC. This encodes CAWRRGGRDWYEQYF.

This clone occurred a few times. The chain combines TRBV7-2 with TRBJ2-1; D gene unclear. CDR1 is SGHTA and CDR2 is FQGNSA in the germline V gene. The CDR3 spans 15 residues. V was cut by 4 bases and J by 4 bases, with 14 bases left in between. The CDR3 DNA sequence: TGTGCCAGCAGCTACCGTGCGGATTCGTACAATGAGCAGTTCTTC. Its protein product is CASSYRADSYNEQFF.

In this sample, this clone turned up once. This chain connects TRBV4-3 to TRBJ1-4; D is unclear. The CDR3 length is 15 residues. V was pared by 0 bases and J by 7 bases, with 12 bases between. Looked up from germline, CDR1 is LGHNA and CDR2 is YSLEER. The CDR3 coding sequence is TGCGCCAGCAGCCAAGAATGGGATGCGGGTGAAAAACTGTTTTTT. Protein: CASSQEWDAGEKLFF.

This chain connects TRBV2 to TRBJ2-3; TRBD1 aligns across 7 bases. After removal of 5 bases from V and 0 bases from J, the junction contained 5 bases not matched to a gene. This CDR3 is built from 15 residues. The germline gives CDR1 SNHLY, CDR2 FYNNEI. The CDR3 reads CASSRGQYSTDTQYF. In DNA form, the CDR3 reads TGTGCCAGCAGTAGGGGACAGTATAGCACAGATACGCAGTATTTT. Drawing the rest from reference TRBV2 and TRBJ2-3, the complete variable domain is EPEVTQTPSHQVTQMGQEVILRCVPISNHLYFYWYRQILGQKVEFLVSFYNNEISEKSEIFDDQFSVERPDGSNFTLKIRSTKLEDSAMYFCASSRGQYSTDTQYFGPGTRLTVL.

The genes are TRBV15 and TRBJ1-6; TRBD1 agrees at 8 bases. Germline-derived CDR1 and CDR2 are LNHNV and YYDKDF (reference sequence). The CDR3 covers 16 residues. Germline trimming cut 5 bases from V and 3 bases from J; bases unmatched to any gene: 6. CDR3 in amino acids: CATSEGQVLYNSPLHF. The CDR3 nucleotides are TGTGCCACCAGCGAGGGACAGGTCCTCTATAATTCACCCCTCCACTTT.

This chain links TRBV6-4 with TRBJ2-7; D possibly corresponds to TRBD1 (6 bases). The CDR3 loop spans 15 amino acids. The germline gives CDR1 MRHNA, CDR2 SNTAGT. The V and J ends lost 4 bases and 3 bases respectively, with 16 bases between them. CDR3 nucleotides: TGTGCCAGCAGTGGGCTCACAGGGAACCACTACGAGCAGTACTTC. Translated: CASSGLTGNHYEQYF.

The chain recombines TRBV2 with TRBJ2-5; 8 bases agree with TRBD2. The germline gives CDR1 SNHLY, CDR2 FYNNEI. The V and J ends lost 7 bases and 2 bases, in that order; junction bases with no gene match: 12. The CDR3 extends over 16 amino acids. The CDR3 bases are TGTGCCAGCACCTCCAGCGGGGGCCAGCTTCAAGAGACCCAGTACTTC. The encoded protein is CASTSSGGQLQETQYF.

The V call is TRBV5-8, the J call TRBJ2-7; D is uncertain. Germline CDR1 and CDR2: SGHTS and YDEGEE. The length of the CDR3 is 13 residues. Trimming took 0 bases from V and 1 from J, leaving 5 bases between them. CDR3 DNA sequence: TGTGCCAGCAGCTTGGGACATTCCTACGAGCAGTACTTC. This translates into CASSLGHSYEQYF.

The chain joins TRBV29-1 to TRBJ2-1, with TRBD2 as a possible D gene (5 bases). V was pared by 3 bases and J by 16 bases, with 13 bases between. Per the germline V gene, CDR1 is SQVTM and CDR2 is ANQGSEA. The CDR3 is made up of 10 amino acids. CDR3 loop: CSVELDGVFF. The DNA for the CDR3 is TGCAGCGTTGAGCTGGACGGGGTCTTCTTC.

This chain uses TRBV6-5 with TRBJ2-7, with TRBD1 identical over 11 bases. J lost 6 bases, V lost 4 bases, and 5 bases had no gene match. The CDR3 is made up of 14 amino acids. CDR1 and CDR2 (germline): MNHEY, SVGAGI. CDR3 region: CASSSADRGREQYF. The CDR3 coding sequence is TGTGCCAGCAGTTCGGCGGACAGGGGGCGCGAGCAGTACTTC.

The chain couples TRBV6-6 to TRBJ2-7, with TRBD2 matching over 11 bases. The germline CDR1 and CDR2 sequences are MNHNY and SVGAGI (reference sequence). Trimming at V came to 4 bases and at J to 5 bases, leaving 10 bases not matched to a gene. CDR3 length: 16 residues. The CDR3 reads CASSSQLAGDRDEQYF. CDR3 nucleotides: TGTGCCAGCAGTTCTCAACTAGCGGGAGATAGGGACGAGCAGTACTTC.

V is TRBV5-5 and J is TRBJ2-7, with 7 bases matching TRBD1. The ends lost 4 bases at V and 2 bases at J; junction bases unmatched: 3. The germline V gene has CDR1 SGHKS and CDR2 YYEKEE (reference sequence). The CDR3 sequence is 13 residues long. The CDR3: CASSPGTAYEQYF. The DNA for the CDR3 is TGTGCCAGCAGCCCCGGGACAGCCTACGAGCAGTACTTC.

This chain joins TRBV19 and TRBJ2-5, with TRBD2 matching 7 bases. This CDR3 has 16 amino acids. The V gene's germline CDR1 is LNHDA and CDR2 SQIVND (reference sequence). The junction had 8 bases not matched to a gene; V was cut back by 4 bases and J by 0 bases. CDR3 DNA sequence: TGTGCCAGTAGTAGTTTTAACGGGGGGAACCAAGAGACCCAGTACTTC. Encoded protein: CASSSFNGGNQETQYF.